This entry features one TCR beta chain sequence. The data were produced by immunoSEQ multiplex PCR, yet TCRdb's version contains in-frame clones alone and is incomplete. Altogether 150,000 to 200,000 clones are present, 82% being singletons, with the ten largest covering approximately 12%. Germline CDR1 SGHTA, CDR2 FQGNSA. The CDR3 is 13 residues long. After removal of 4 bases from V and 7 bases from J, the junction contained 4 bases not matched to a gene. Participants spanned ages about 18 to 100 years and resided in roughly 26 US areas. This sample was taken from a study of blood T cell repertoires in COVID-19.

The chain uses TRBV7-2 and TRBJ1-2; 9 nucleotides agree with TRBD1. Sequencing input: PBMCs or T cells enriched from blood (not recorded which). The TCR was taken from a man between 35 and 55 years old who had recovered from COVID-19. The CDR3 DNA sequence: TGTGCCAGCAGCTCGGGACAGGGAGGTGGCTACACCTTC. Encoded protein: CASSSGQGGGYTF.